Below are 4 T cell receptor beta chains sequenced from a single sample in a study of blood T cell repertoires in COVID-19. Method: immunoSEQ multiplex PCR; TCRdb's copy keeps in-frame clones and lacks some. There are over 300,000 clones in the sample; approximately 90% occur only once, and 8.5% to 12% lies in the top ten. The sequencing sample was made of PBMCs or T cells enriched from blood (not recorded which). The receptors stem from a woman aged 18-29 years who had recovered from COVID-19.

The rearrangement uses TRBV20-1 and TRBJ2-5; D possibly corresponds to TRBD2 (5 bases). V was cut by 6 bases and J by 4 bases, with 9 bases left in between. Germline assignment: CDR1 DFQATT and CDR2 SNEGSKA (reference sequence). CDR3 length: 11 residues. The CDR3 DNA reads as TGCAGTGCGCACGAGGGAGAGACCCAGTACTTC. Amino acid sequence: CSAHEGETQYF.

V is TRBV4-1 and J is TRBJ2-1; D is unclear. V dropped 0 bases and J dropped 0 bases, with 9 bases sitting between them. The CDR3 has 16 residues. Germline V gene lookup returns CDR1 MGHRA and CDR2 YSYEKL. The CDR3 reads CASSQESASSYNEQFF. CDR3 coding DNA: TGCGCCAGCAGCCAAGAATCGGCTAGCTCCTACAATGAGCAGTTCTTC.

CDR3: CASSKRTGEAQYF. For the CDR3, the DNA is TGTGCCAGTAGTAAACGGACAGGTGAGGCCCAGTACTTC. V gene TRBV19 combines with J gene TRBJ2-5; 7 bases align to TRBD1. CDR1 and CDR2 from the germline V gene are LNHDA and SQIVND (reference sequence). J gave up 9 bases and V 4 bases, and 8 bases lay outside the gene matches. The CDR3 has 13 residues.

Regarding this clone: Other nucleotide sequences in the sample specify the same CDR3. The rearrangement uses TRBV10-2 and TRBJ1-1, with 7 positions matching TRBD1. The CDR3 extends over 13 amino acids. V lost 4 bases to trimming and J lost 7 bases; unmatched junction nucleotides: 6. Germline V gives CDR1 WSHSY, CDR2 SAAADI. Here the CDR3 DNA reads TGCGCCAGCAGTGGACAGGGAAATGGTGAAGCTTTCTTT. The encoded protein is CASSGQGNGEAFF.